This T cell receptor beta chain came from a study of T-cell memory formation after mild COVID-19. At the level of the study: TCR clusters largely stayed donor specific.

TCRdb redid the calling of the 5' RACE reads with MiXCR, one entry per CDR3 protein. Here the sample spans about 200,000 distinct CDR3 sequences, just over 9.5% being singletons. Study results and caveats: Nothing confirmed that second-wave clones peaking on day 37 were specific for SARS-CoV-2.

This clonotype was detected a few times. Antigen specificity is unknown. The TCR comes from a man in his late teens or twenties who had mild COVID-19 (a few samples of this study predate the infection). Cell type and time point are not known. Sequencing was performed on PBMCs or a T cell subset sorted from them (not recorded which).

The CDR3 region is CAISDGRYRTTTDTQYF. Written as DNA, the CDR3 is TGTGCCATCAGTGATGGTCGGTACAGGACCACCACAGATACGCAGTATTTT. This rearrangement joins TRBV10-3 to TRBJ2-3; maybe TRBD1 (5 bases). The V end was cut by 3 bases, the J end by 2 bases, with 18 bases between. This CDR3 is built from 17 residues. Germline V lookup: CDR1 ENHRY, CDR2 SYGVKD.